This T cell receptor beta chain was sequenced for a study of cytomegalovirus exposure and HLA in healthy donors. Both 60 Vbeta primers and 13 Jbeta primers went into the PCR. Measured with immunoSEQ multiplex PCR; TCRdb has only the in-frame clones, and not every one. The top ten hold about 7.4% of the sample, which has approximately 68,000 clones, around 75% seen once. V was cut by 4 bases and J by 1 base, with 11 bases left in between. Germline CDR1 reads SQVTM; CDR2 reads ANQGSEA. The CDR3 covers 14 residues. The donors (healthy individuals) were bone marrow donors. Source material: PBMCs. V is TRBV29-1 and J is TRBJ1-5, with D possibly matching TRBD1 (5 bases). The clonotype comes from a woman in her 30s in good health and CMV-seropositive. The CDR3 sequence is CSVGGGGSNQPQHF. In nucleotides, the CDR3 is TGCAGCGTTGGGGGGGGAGGAAGCAATCAGCCCCAGCATTTT.